This TCR beta chain is drawn from a study of regulatory T cells in long-lasting Graves disease. As to this clonotype: The antigen remains unidentified.

Findings and caveats of the study: Because few samples were included, accuracy may have been lower. Persistent disease was characterized by preferential usage of TRBV28, TRBJ1-2 and TRBJ2-5. Persistent patients had more shared public clonotypes (around 2,800) than new patients (about 900).

Time point noted: newly diagnosed GD, antithyroid drugs for less than 3 months. The authors made the TCR library using RNA they extracted from PBMCs. EDTA tubes received about 9.3 milliliters of collected peripheral blood. In germline, CDR1 is SGHTA, CDR2 FQGNSA. After removal of 4 bases from V and 2 bases from J, the junction contained 8 bases not matched to a gene. This CDR3 region has 15 residues. The authors built TCR beta libraries using iRepertoire HTBI primers and Arm-PCR of CDR3 regions. TCRdb re-called the multiplex PCR reads through MiXCR, storing one row per CDR3 protein. This sample has some 250,000 distinct CDR3 sequences, with around 20% found just once.

V usage is TRBV7-2 and J usage is TRBJ2-7; 7 bases match TRBD2. The input for sequencing was peripheral blood mononuclear cells (PBMCs), taken at new diagnosis, from a patient treated with antithyroid drugs. The source of this sequence is a female donor with Graves disease. In DNA form, the CDR3 reads TGTGCCAGCAGCTCCGCTAGCGGACGCCCCTACGAGCAGTACTTC. Translating it yields CASSSASGRPYEQYF.